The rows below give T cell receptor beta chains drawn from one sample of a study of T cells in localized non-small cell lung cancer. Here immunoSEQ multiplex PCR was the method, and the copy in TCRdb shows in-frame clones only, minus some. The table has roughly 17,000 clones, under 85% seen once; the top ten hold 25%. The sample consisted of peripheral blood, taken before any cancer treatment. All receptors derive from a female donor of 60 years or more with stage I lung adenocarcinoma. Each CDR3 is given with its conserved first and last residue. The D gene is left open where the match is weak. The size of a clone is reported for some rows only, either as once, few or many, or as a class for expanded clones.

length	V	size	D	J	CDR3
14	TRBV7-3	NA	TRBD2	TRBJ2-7	CASSLGGGAYEQYF
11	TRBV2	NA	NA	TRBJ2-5	CASREQETQYF
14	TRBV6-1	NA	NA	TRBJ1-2	CASSEQHTNYGYTF
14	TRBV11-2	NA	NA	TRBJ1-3	CASSLGSSGNTIYF
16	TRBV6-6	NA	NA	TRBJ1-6	CASSYLAGGGNSPLHF
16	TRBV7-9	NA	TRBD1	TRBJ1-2	CASNRGGAATDYGYTF
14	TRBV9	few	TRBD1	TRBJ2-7	CASSPLGTDYEQYF
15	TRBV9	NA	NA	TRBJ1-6	CASSGWGVNNSPLHF
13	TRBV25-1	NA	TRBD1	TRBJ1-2	CASSHDRGTGYTF
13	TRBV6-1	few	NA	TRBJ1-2	CASSEVGQGGYTF
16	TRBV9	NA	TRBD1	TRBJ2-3	CASSVYTGGSTDTQYF
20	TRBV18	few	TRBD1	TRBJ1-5	CASSLRTGGPGHYSNQPQHF
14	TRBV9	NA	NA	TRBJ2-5	CASSAHMGSETQYF
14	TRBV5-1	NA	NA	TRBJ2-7	CASGLGGGSYEQYF
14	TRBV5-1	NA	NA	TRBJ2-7	CASSFGLTSYEQYF
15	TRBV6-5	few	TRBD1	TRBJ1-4	CASSSWTGGTEKLFF
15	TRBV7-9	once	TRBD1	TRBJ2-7	CASSLSGTGTYEQYF
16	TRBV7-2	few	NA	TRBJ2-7	CASSLAGGASSYEQYF
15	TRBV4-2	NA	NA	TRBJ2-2	CASSQDQTYTGELFF
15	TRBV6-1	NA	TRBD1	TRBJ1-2	CASSQQGFGHYGYTF
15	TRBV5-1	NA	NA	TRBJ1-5	CASSLDTNSNQPQHF
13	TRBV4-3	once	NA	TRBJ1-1	CASSPSRTSAAFF
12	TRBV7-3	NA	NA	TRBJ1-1	CASSPGRAEAFF
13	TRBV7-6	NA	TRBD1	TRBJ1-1	CASSLRGQGSPFF
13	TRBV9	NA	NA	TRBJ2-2	CASSVWGSGELFF
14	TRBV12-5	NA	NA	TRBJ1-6	CASGLGQGGSPLHF
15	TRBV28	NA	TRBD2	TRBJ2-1	CASRSGTSGGNEQFF
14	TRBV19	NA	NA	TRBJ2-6	CASTPLTGANVLTF
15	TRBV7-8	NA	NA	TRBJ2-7	CASSSRVGREYEQYF
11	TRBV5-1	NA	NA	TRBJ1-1	CASSYDTEAFF
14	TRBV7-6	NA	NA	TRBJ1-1	CASSPSGDPTEAFF
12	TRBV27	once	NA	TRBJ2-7	CASRGDPDEQYF
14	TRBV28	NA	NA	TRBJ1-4	CASSFTGVNEKLFF
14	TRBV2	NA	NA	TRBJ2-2	CASSLGGNTGELFF
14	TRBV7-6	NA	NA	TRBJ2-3	CASSLGVPADTQYF
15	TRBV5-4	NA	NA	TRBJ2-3	CASSFPFGSTDTQYF
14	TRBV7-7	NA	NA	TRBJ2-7	CASSKDPSGVEQYF
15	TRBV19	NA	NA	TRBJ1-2	CASSIRGPRFYGYTF
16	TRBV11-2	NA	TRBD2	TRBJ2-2	CASSFRLAGGTGELFF
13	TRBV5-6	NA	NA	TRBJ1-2	CASSYQTRSLYTF
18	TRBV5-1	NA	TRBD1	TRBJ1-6	CASSPEYRGSSYNSPLHF
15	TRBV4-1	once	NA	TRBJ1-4	CASSQPTVANEKLFF
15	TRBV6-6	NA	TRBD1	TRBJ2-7	CASSYRRTGSYEQYF
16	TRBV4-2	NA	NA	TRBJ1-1	CASSQDLRRGAPEAFF
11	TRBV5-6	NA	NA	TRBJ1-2	CASSRTTGYTF
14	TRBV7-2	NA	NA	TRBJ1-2	CASSAGLLDYGYTF
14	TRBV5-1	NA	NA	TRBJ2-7	CASSLAQGSYEQYF
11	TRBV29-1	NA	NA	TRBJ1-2	CSVVQSYGYTF
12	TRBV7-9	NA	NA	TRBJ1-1	CASSLMDTEAFF
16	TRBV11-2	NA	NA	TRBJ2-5	CASSLDSRRGQETQYF
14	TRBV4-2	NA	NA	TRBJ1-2	CASSQEGRGYGYTF
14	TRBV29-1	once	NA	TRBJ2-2	CSVGQNANTGELFF